This is a list of T cell receptor beta chains from one sample in a study of identical twins. TCRdb re-called the 5' RACE reads through MiXCR, storing one row per CDR3 protein. The profile shows 500,000 to 650,000 distinct CDR3 sequences, less than 9% of them singletons. This same sample was also taken into another study, of yellow fever vaccine responses in identical twins.

Sequenced material: PBMCs. These receptors were taken from a woman aged 18-30 years in good health. The conserved cysteine and the conserved F or W are not part of the CDR3 here. Fields, in order: J gene, V gene, CDR3 protein.

TRBJ2-1	TRBV29-1	SHRSSYNEQF
TRBJ2-1	TRBV12-3/TRBV12-4	ASSGRDRGVYNEQF
TRBJ2-7	TRBV6-1	ASGPSREGTLEQY
TRBJ1-4	TRBV3-1	ASSSGLTNEKLF
TRBJ1-1	TRBV21-1	ASSTTAGGARCEAF
TRBJ2-7	TRBV12-3/TRBV12-4	ASSLASSYEQY
TRBJ2-3	TRBV12-3/TRBV12-4	ASSPSTKTDTQY
TRBJ2-1	TRBV3-1	ASSQVSDNNEQF
TRBJ2-2	TRBV9	ASSVAIQGYTGELF
TRBJ2-5	TRBV29-1	SVEATGETQY
TRBJ2-2	TRBV20-1	SARVAGGGTGELF
TRBJ2-3	TRBV11-2	ASSLPLGGVAGERTDTQY
TRBJ1-6	TRBV3-1	ASSHFPFGQVGSPLH
TRBJ2-1	TRBV9	ASSQTPASYNEQF
TRBJ2-2	TRBV27	ASSAALWTGELF
TRBJ2-1	TRBV5-5	ASSPREGLHEQF
TRBJ1-1	TRBV6-1	ASRQFTGNTEAF
TRBJ2-7	TRBV11-2	ASSQRPGTGTYEQY
TRBJ2-1	TRBV21-1	ASGPRGLAGGHNEQF
TRBJ1-1	TRBV4-1	ASSQPGGTVPKNTEAF
TRBJ2-3	TRBV12-3/TRBV12-4	ASSFPLGGADTDTQY
TRBJ1-4	TRBV15	ATSRGLGEKLF
TRBJ2-3	TRBV15	ATSRDSTGGTDTQY
TRBJ2-2	TRBV3-1	ASSQESQRQPRVGELF
TRBJ2-1	TRBV20-1	STTRGPYNEQF
TRBJ2-1	TRBV29-1	SWGGEQF
TRBJ1-1	TRBV10-3	AISDRPNTEAF
TRBJ1-1	TRBV11-2	ASSFYDRQINTEAF
TRBJ2-2	TRBV11-2	ASRSPGRNTGELF